Listed below are T cell receptor beta chains from one sample, sequenced in a study of cytomegalovirus exposure and HLA in healthy donors. Assay used: immunoSEQ multiplex PCR; TCRdb lists only in-frame clones, some missing. There are just over 200,000 clones in the sample; roughly 70% occur only once, and about 3% lies in the top ten. The sequencing input was PBMCs. The receptors here all came from a man in his forties in good health and CMV-seropositive. The conserved cysteine and the conserved F or W are not part of the CDR3 here.

v_call cdr3_length cdr3_aa
TRBV15 14 ATSRVREGAGNTIY
TRBV13 12 ASSLEAGVAEQF
TRBV14 14 ASREGAQLFTDTQY
TRBV29-1 12 SGEGRGTYNEQF
TRBV27 13 ASSFGGSAGTEAF
TRBV5-1 12 ASSLGQGYTEAF
TRBV9 13 ASSGGQGGYNEQF
TRBV7-8 15 ASSSQSGQANTGELF
TRBV6-4 14 ASSDSSRLASDTQY
TRBV5-4 14 ASSLEGYSGTDTQY
TRBV6-6 9 ASTTSGELF
TRBV28 12 AVFNSRSGNTIY
TRBV5-4 13 ASKGSGGAGDEQF
TRBV7-9 12 ASSEQGEGSPLH
TRBV7-6 13 ASSTGQGSGDTQY
TRBV11-2 13 ASSLGTTSTDTQY
TRBV5-1 12 ASSLASGSTEAF
TRBV10-1 11 ASSERPQGEAF
TRBV6-1 12 ASSEANRGYEQY
TRBV4-3 12 ASSQGGHYNEQF
TRBV7-2 15 ASSLGQGKIWDTEAF
TRBV15 13 ATSRRDRVDYGYT
TRBV5-4 15 ASSRAQGASGNSPLH
TRBV4-3 14 ASSQEPGVGGYGYT
TRBV5-8 13 ASSLDLLGETEAF
TRBV7-2 15 ASSLVSGGAVAYEQY